The present entry profiles one T cell receptor beta chain with its context. Its cognate antigen is unknown. Unfractionated whole blood was the source from which total RNA was extracted. Individual cDNA molecules (in the library) carried attached unique molecular identifiers. In the authors' workflow: TCRs per sample had a median of approximately 88,000 and ranged from 23,224 to 690,600. From the 5' RACE reads, TCRdb called clonotypes with MiXCR, one entry per CDR3 protein. TCRdb's processing, not the authors', yielded these V and J calls. Among under 85,000 distinct CDR3 sequences listed, approximately 8% were seen once. In germline, CDR1 is LNHDA, CDR2 SQIVND (reference sequence). The J segment lost 7 bases and the V segment lost 6 bases, leaving 7 bases of the junction unmatched. The CDR3 runs to 14 residues. The record originates from a study of human T cells and chemical hapten exposure. Background on the study: Per-sample TCR yield variation was attributed mainly to small pooled library volume differences. Overall study results and limits: DPC sensitization left the count of TCRs above 1 in 1000 unchanged.

The chain recombines TRBV19 with TRBJ2-4, with 9 bases matching TRBD1. This clonotype was sampled from a male donor in good health. CDR3 in amino acids: CASSRDRDRNIQYF. The CDR3 DNA follows: TGTGCCAGTAGCCGGGACAGGGATCGGAACATTCAGTACTTC.